The entry below gives a single TCR beta chain sequence along with its context. The target antigen is unknown. The data derive from a study of cytomegalovirus exposure and HLA in healthy donors. The study's findings and limits: There were some public TCRs occurring in many donors, but most TCR sequences were rare.

The repertoire was sequenced with immunoSEQ multiplex PCR; TCRdb's copy has only in-frame clones and lacks some. The profile shows about 160,000 clones, around nine tenths of them singletons. CDR1 and CDR2 from the germline V gene are MDHEN and SYDVKM. The CDR3 totals 16 residues. V shed 5 bases, J shed 2 bases, and the junction held 10 bases outside the gene matches. The chain carries TRBV28 and TRBJ2-7; 9 bases match TRBD2. Material: PBMCs. The receptor was derived from a man aged 18 to 30 in good health and CMV-seropositive. The CDR3 region has the DNA TGTGCCAGCAGTCCGATAGGGCTAGCGGGAACCTACGAGCAGTACTTC. This translates into CASSPIGLAGTYEQYF.